These 11 T cell receptor beta chains were all obtained from the same sample, sequenced in a study of cytotoxic CD8 clonotypes in ibrutinib-treated CLL. Using immunoSEQ multiplex PCR, the repertoire was profiled, and TCRdb retains in-frame clones only, with some absent. The sample includes 150,000 or so clones, roughly 80% of them seen just once. This material consisted of PBMCs, taken after 12 months of ibrutinib treatment. Source of these receptors: a human donor with chronic lymphocytic leukemia.

The genes are TRBV9 and TRBJ1-5; unclear D gene. The CDR3 consists of 13 residues. V was trimmed by 0 bases and J by 6 bases, leaving 7 bases between them. Germline V gives CDR1 SGDLS, CDR2 YYNGEE. CDR3 protein: CASSVELGQPQHF. CDR3 bases: TGTGCCAGCAGCGTAGAATTGGGTCAGCCCCAGCATTTT.

This clone was seen a handful of times. This chain joins TRBV29-1 and TRBJ1-1, with D hard to call. V was pared by 7 bases and J by 0 bases, with 12 bases between. The CDR3 covers 13 residues. In germline, CDR1 is SQVTM, CDR2 ANQGSEA. The CDR3 region is CSGSSRMNTEAFF. CDR3 nucleotide sequence: TGCAGCGGCTCATCAAGAATGAACACTGAAGCTTTCTTT.

The chain links TRBV11-3 to TRBJ2-5, with 8 bases lining up with TRBD2. The CDR3 is made up of 16 amino acids. The trim removed 0 bases at V and 5 bases at J, leaving 8 bases unmatched. Germline V gene data show CDR1 as SGHNT and CDR2 as YENEEA. The CDR3 DNA reads TGTGCCAGCAGCTTAGAGGCGGGAGGATTAGAGGAGACCCAGTACTTC. This encodes CASSLEAGGLEETQYF.

This clone appeared a single time. The J gene is TRBJ2-1, the V gene TRBV6-1; D gene unclear. The CDR3 runs to 15 residues. Germline V gene data show CDR1 as MNHNS and CDR2 as SASEGT. Trimming left V 2 bases short and J 2 bases short, with 10 bases between. The CDR3 coding sequence is TGTGCCAGCAGTGAATTGGGATACCCCTACAATGAGCAGTTCTTC. Protein product: CASSELGYPYNEQFF.

The rearrangement links TRBV27 to TRBJ2-3, with 8 positions matching TRBD2. The V segment lost 5 bases and the J segment 8 bases; nucleotides outside the gene matches: 15. CDR1 MNHEY and CDR2 SMNVEV come from the germline V gene (reference sequence). The CDR3 covers 16 residues. CDR3 sequence (DNA): TGTGCCAGCAGTCCCTCGGGGGGGGGAACGTGGGCTACGCAGTATTTT. Protein: CASSPSGGGTWATQYF.

V usage is TRBV27 and J usage is TRBJ2-3; 8 bases fit TRBD1. The germline V gene has CDR1 MNHEY and CDR2 SMNVEV (reference sequence). V shed 0 bases, J shed 6 bases, and the junction held 5 bases outside the gene matches. The CDR3 is made up of 15 amino acids. This CDR3 reads CASSLSAGGLDTQYF. CDR3 nucleotide sequence: TGTGCCAGCAGTTTATCGGCAGGGGGCTTGGATACGCAGTATTTT.

The rearrangement links TRBV7-2 to TRBJ2-3; weak D call: TRBD2 (6 bases). Looked up from germline, CDR1 is SGHTA and CDR2 is FQGNSA. Trimming removed 1 base from V and 0 bases from J, with 11 bases in between. The CDR3 covers 16 residues. The CDR3 reads CASSLESGPSTDTQYF. The DNA for the CDR3 is TGTGCCAGCAGCTTAGAAAGCGGGCCTAGCACAGATACGCAGTATTTT.

The chain has TRBV10-3 and TRBJ1-4; no clear D gene. Germline-derived CDR1 and CDR2 are ENHRY and SYGVKD. This CDR3 is 14 amino acids long. V gave up 4 bases and J gave up 0 bases, with 6 bases separating them. The CDR3 DNA follows: TGTGCCATCAGTGGGGTGGCAACTAATGAAAAACTGTTTTTT. It is translated as CAISGVATNEKLFF.

The rearrangement joins TRBV5-1 to TRBJ2-7, with 11 nucleotides matching TRBD2. CDR3 length equals 13 residues. In germline, CDR1 is SGHRS, CDR2 YFSETQ. The V and J ends lost 7 bases and 4 bases, in that order; junction bases with no gene match: 4. In DNA form, the CDR3 reads TGCGCCAGCGCCGGGACTAGCGGATACGAGCAGTACTTC. Translating gives CASAGTSGYEQYF.

The V call is TRBV5-1, the J call TRBJ2-1, with D possibly being TRBD2 (5 bases). The germline V and J ends were trimmed by 0 bases and 8 bases, with 9 bases remaining between them. In germline, CDR1 is SGHRS, CDR2 YFSETQ. CDR3 length equals 13 residues. The CDR3 DNA reads as TGCGCCAGCAGCTTGGCGAGGCGGGATGAGCAGTTCTTC. The encoded protein is CASSLARRDEQFF.

Only a few counts were recorded for this clone. V usage is TRBV6-5 and J usage is TRBJ2-1; a weak D match, TRBD2 (5 bases). Germline CDR1 is MNHEY and CDR2 is SVGAGI. The CDR3 is made up of 16 amino acids. V was shortened by 0 bases and J by 3 bases, with 12 bases between the two germline ends. The CDR3 nucleotides read TGTGCCAGCAGTTACTCTACGGATCGGGGCTACAATGAGCAGTTCTTC. Amino acids: CASSYSTDRGYNEQFF.